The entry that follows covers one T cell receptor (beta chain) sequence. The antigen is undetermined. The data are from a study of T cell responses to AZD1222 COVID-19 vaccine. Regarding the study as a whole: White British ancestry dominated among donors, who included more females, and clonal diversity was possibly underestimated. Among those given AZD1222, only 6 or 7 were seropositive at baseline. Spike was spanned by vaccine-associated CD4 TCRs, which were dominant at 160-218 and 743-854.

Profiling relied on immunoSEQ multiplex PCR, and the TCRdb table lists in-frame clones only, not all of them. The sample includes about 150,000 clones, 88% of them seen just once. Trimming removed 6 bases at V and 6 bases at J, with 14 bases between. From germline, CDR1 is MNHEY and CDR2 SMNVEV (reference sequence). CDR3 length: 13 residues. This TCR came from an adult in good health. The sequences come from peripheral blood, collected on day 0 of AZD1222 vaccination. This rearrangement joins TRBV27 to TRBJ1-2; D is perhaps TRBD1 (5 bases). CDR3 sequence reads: CASRLSGQDGYTF. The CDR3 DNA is TGTGCCAGCAGACTCTCAGGACAAGATGGCTACACCTTC.